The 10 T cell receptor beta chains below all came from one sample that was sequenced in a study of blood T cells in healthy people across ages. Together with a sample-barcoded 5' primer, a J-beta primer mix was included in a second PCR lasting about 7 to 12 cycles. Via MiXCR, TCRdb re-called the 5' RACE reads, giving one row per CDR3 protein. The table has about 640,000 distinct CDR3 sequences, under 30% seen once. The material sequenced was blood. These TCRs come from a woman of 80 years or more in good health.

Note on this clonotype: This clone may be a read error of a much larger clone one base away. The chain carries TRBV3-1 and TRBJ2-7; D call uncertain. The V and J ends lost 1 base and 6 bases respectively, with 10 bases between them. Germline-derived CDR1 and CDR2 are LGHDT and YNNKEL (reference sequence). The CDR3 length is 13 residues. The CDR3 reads CASSQGAPGEQYF. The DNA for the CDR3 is TGTGCCAGCAGCCAAGGGGCGCCGGGCGAGCAGTACTTC.

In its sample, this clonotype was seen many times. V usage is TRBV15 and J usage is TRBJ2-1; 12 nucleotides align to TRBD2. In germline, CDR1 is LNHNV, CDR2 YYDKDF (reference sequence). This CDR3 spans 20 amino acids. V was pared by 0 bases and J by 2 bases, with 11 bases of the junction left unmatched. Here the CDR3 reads CATSRDQELAGGHPYNEQFF. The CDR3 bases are TGTGCCACCAGCAGAGATCAGGAGCTAGCGGGGGGGCACCCCTACAATGAGCAGTTCTTC.

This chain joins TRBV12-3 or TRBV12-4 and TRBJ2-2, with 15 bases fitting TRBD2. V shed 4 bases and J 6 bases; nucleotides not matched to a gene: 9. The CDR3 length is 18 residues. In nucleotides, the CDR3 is TGTGCCAGCAGTTCCCGGACTAGCGGGGGGGGATTTTCCGGGGAGCTGTTTTTT. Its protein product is CASSSRTSGGGFSGELFF.

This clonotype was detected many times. The DNA for the CDR3 is TGTGCCAGCAGTCAGGGGCAGGCCCTCTACGAGCAGTACTTC. Its protein is CASSQGQALYEQYF. V gene TRBV6-1 combines with J gene TRBJ2-7, with a possible D match to TRBD1 (6 bases). V was cut by 5 bases and J by 3 bases, with 14 bases left in between. Germline assignment: CDR1 MNHNS and CDR2 SASEGT. The CDR3 is 14 amino acids.

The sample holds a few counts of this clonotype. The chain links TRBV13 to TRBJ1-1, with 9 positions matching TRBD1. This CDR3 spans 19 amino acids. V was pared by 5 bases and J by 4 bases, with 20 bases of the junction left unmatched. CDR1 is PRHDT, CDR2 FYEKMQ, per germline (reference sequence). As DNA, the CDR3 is TGTGCCAGCAGCCTAAGGGGGGGAAGGACAGGGGCCTCGCTCACTGAAGCTTTCTTT. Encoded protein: CASSLRGGRTGASLTEAFF.

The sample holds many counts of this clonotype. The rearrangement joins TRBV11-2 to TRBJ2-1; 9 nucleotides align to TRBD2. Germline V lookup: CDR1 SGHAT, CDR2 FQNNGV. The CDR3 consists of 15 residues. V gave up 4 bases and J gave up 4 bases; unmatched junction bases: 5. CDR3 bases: TGTGCCAGCAGCTCAACTAGCGGGTTATACAATGAGCAGTTCTTC. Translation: CASSSTSGLYNEQFF.

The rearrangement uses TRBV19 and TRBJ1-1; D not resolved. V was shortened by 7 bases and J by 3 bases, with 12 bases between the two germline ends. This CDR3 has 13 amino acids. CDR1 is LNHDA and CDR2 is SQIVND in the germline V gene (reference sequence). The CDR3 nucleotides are TGTGCCAGTACCACGTATGAGGACACTGAAGCTTTCTTT. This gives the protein CASTTYEDTEAFF.

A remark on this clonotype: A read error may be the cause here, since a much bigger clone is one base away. CDR3 region: CASGDRGAETQYF. Here the CDR3 DNA reads TGTGCCAGCGGTGATAGGGGAGCGGAGACCCAGTACTTC. The chain uses TRBV2 and TRBJ2-7; D possibly uses TRBD1 or TRBD2 (5 bases each). With the DNA end fitting TRBJ2-5 better, the J assignment may be wrong. Per germline, CDR1 SNHLY and CDR2 FYNNEI. The CDR3 spans 13 residues.

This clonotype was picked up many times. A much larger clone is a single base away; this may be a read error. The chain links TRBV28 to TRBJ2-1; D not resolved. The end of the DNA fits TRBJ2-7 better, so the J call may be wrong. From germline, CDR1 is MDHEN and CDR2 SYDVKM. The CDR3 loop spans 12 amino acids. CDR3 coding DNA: TGTGCCAGCAGTTTCCAGTACAATGAGCAGTACTTC. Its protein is CASSFQYNEQYF.

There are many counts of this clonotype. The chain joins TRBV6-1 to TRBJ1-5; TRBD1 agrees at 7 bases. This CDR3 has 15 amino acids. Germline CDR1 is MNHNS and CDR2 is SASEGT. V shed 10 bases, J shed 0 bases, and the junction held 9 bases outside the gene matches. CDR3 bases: TGTGCCATAGGGACAGACGACTATAGCAATCAGCCCCAGCATTTT. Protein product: CAIGTDDYSNQPQHF.